The 22 T cell receptor beta chains reported below all come from one sample, sequenced in a study of T-cell reconstitution after alpha-beta-depleted transplantation in children. TCRbeta library preparation incorporated unique molecular identifiers. Each CDR3 protein is one row after TCRdb ran MiXCR on the PCR reads. The table includes about 580,000 distinct CDR3 sequences, roughly 23% detected once. The sample in question was PBMCs, mostly from graft donor cells, obtained 360 days after TCRalphabeta/CD19-depleted stem cell transplant. Receptors originate from a boy under two years old who had a stem cell transplant for acute myeloid leukemia, so the T cells may come from the graft donor.

The sample holds many counts of this clonotype. The chain combines TRBV28 with TRBJ2-2; D possibly corresponds to TRBD2 (5 bases). Germline CDR1 and CDR2: MDHEN and SYDVKM. Trimming took off 5 bases at V and 1 base at J, with 11 bases between the two ends. The CDR3 runs 15 residues. CDR3 DNA: TGTGCCAGCAGTCCGCTCACTAGGAACACCGGGGAGCTGTTTTTT. Protein sequence: CASSPLTRNTGELFF.

This clonotype was detected many times. The chain is built from TRBV12-3 or TRBV12-4 and TRBJ2-2, with TRBD2 identical over 10 bases. The CDR3 has 19 amino acids. The V segment lost 4 bases and the J segment 0 bases; nucleotides outside the gene matches: 11. The CDR3 nucleotides read TGTGCCAGCAGTTCACCGCTAGCGGGGGCCTACTCGAACACCGGGGAGCTGTTTTTT. Protein sequence: CASSSPLAGAYSNTGELFF.

This clonotype was detected ten times or more. The genes are TRBV29-1 and TRBJ2-3; no clear D. V was trimmed by 4 bases and J by 9 bases, leaving 20 bases between them. The CDR3 extends over 14 amino acids. CDR1 and CDR2 from the germline V gene are SQVTM and ANQGSEA. The CDR3 reads CSVVVPGRRVTQYF. CDR3 DNA: TGCAGCGTTGTAGTCCCAGGTCGTAGGGTAACGCAGTATTTT.

The chain couples TRBV11-1 to TRBJ2-3, with 8 bases matching TRBD1. The germline gives CDR1 SGHAT, CDR2 FQDESV (reference sequence). The V segment lost 5 bases and the J segment 1 base; nucleotides outside the gene matches: 8. The CDR3 spans 16 residues. The CDR3 reads CASSRGETGGTDTQYF. The CDR3, as DNA: TGTGCCAGCAGCCGCGGGGAGACAGGGGGCACAGATACGCAGTATTTT.

This clonotype was picked up a small number of times. This rearrangement joins TRBV7-6 to TRBJ2-2; 7 bases match TRBD1. V gave up 4 bases and J gave up 4 bases; unmatched junction bases: 6. This CDR3 region has 15 residues. Germline lookup yields CDR1 SGHVS and CDR2 FNYEAQ. The CDR3 here is CASSYRTGRTGELFF. The CDR3, as DNA: TGTGCCAGCAGCTACAGGACAGGACGCACCGGGGAGCTGTTTTTT.

CDR3 DNA: TGTGCCAGCATTCGGACGGCGGGCACTGAAGCTTTCTTT. Protein product: CASIRTAGTEAFF. This chain connects TRBV2 to TRBJ1-1; the D is unclear. CDR3 size: 13 residues. Germline V gene lookup returns CDR1 SNHLY and CDR2 FYNNEI. V lost 7 bases, J lost 4 bases, and 13 bases lay in between.

This rearrangement joins TRBV12-3 or TRBV12-4 to TRBJ2-3, with 7 nucleotides matching TRBD1. J gave up 5 bases and V 6 bases, and 8 bases lay outside the gene matches. The CDR3 is 14 amino acids. The CDR3 nucleotides are TGTGCCAGCAGAAGGGGGCCCGCGGGAGATACGCAGTATTTT. Translated: CASRRGPAGDTQYF.

This clonotype was recorded many times. This chain joins TRBV4-3 and TRBJ2-4, with 10 bases lining up with TRBD2. This CDR3 has 18 amino acids. CDR1 is LGHNA, CDR2 YSLEER, per germline. J was trimmed by 2 bases and V by 4 bases; bases with no gene match: 11. The CDR3 reads CASSLVLAGASSKNIQYF. The CDR3 DNA reads as TGCGCCAGCAGCCTTGTCCTAGCGGGGGCCTCATCCAAAAACATTCAGTACTTC.

This chain's CDR3 is CSARDRWRLYEQYF. The CDR3 DNA follows: TGCAGTGCTAGAGATCGTTGGAGGCTCTACGAGCAGTACTTC. The chain carries TRBV20-1 and TRBJ2-7; possible D gene TRBD2, 5 bases. The CDR3 is 14 residues long. Trimming took off 0 bases at V and 3 bases at J, with 12 bases between the two ends. CDR1 and CDR2 (germline): DFQATT, SNEGSKA (reference sequence).

The chain uses TRBV10-3 and TRBJ1-6, with a tentative D call TRBD1 (6 bases). Germline V gene data show CDR1 as ENHRY and CDR2 as SYGVKD. This CDR3 contains 13 residues. CDR3 protein: CANRQELNSPLHF. DNA for the CDR3: TGTGCTAACCGACAGGAGCTTAATTCACCCCTCCACTTT.

This clonotype was detected ten times or more. V and J are TRBV12-3 or TRBV12-4 and TRBJ2-3; the D call may be TRBD1 or TRBD2 (5 bases each). The CDR3 extends over 16 amino acids. Between the trimmed V and J ends, which lost 3 bases and 1 base, there was a span of 14 bases. In DNA form, the CDR3 reads TGTGCCAGCAGTTTGGTCCAGGGAGTCCGCACAGATACGCAGTATTTT. Amino acid sequence: CASSLVQGVRTDTQYF.

This clonotype turned up a few times. The chain couples TRBV12-3 or TRBV12-4 to TRBJ2-2; the D is unclear. The CDR3 runs 10 residues. The V and J ends lost 9 bases and 6 bases respectively, with 5 bases between them. The CDR3 DNA follows: TGTGCCAGTTTGGCCGGGGAGCTGTTTTTT. Encoded protein: CASLAGELFF.

The chain combines TRBV5-1 with TRBJ2-1, with a possible D match to TRBD1 (8 bases). V lost 4 bases, J lost 4 bases, and 12 bases lay in between. The V gene's germline CDR1 is SGHRS and CDR2 YFSETQ. The CDR3 sequence is 14 residues long. DNA for the CDR3: TGCGCCAGCAGCCGGGGGGACAGGTACAATGAGCAGTTCTTC. Encoded protein: CASSRGDRYNEQFF.

This clonotype was observed a few times. The chain employs TRBV20-1 and TRBJ2-1; TRBD1 might be the D (5 bases). The V end was cut by 0 bases, the J end by 7 bases, with 10 bases between. The V gene's germline CDR1 is DFQATT and CDR2 SNEGSKA (reference sequence). The CDR3 loop spans 13 amino acids. Here the CDR3 reads CSAREAGWNEQFF. CDR3 nucleotide sequence: TGCAGTGCTAGAGAAGCAGGGTGGAATGAGCAGTTCTTC.

The J gene is TRBJ2-6, the V gene TRBV4-1; D is tentatively TRBD1 or TRBD2 (5 bases each). Germline V gene sequence: CDR1 MGHRA, CDR2 YSYEKL. The V end lost 4 bases, the J end lost 0 bases, and 13 bases lay between the germline ends. CDR3 length equals 17 residues. The CDR3, as DNA: TGCGCCAGCAGCCTTGGTTCGGGGCGCTCTGGGGCCAACGTCCTGACTTTC. It yields the protein CASSLGSGRSGANVLTF.

This clonotype was recorded at least ten times. This chain uses TRBV4-3 with TRBJ2-3; 15 nucleotides match TRBD2. In germline, CDR1 is LGHNA, CDR2 YSLEER. Germline trimming cut 3 bases from V and 6 bases from J; bases unmatched to any gene: 7. The CDR3 contains 17 residues. The CDR3 protein is CASSQLPGLAGGDTQYF. The CDR3 DNA reads TGCGCCAGCAGCCAGCTCCCGGGACTAGCGGGGGGCGATACGCAGTATTTT.

At least ten counts were recorded for this clonotype. The CDR3 reads CASSPDSSSYNEQFF. The CDR3 bases are TGTGCCAGCTCACCCGACAGCAGCTCCTACAATGAGCAGTTCTTC. The chain joins TRBV18 to TRBJ2-1; a weak D match, TRBD1 (5 bases). The V end lost 3 bases, the J end lost 0 bases, and 9 bases lay between the germline ends. CDR3 length: 15 amino acids. Germline loops: CDR1 KGHSH, CDR2 LQKENI.

The chain recombines TRBV5-5 with TRBJ2-3; the D call may be TRBD1 or TRBD2 (6 bases each). Germline V gene data show CDR1 as SGHKS and CDR2 as YYEKEE (reference sequence). This CDR3 region has 16 residues. With 2 bases removed from V and 3 bases from J, the gap between germline ends came to 16 bases. The CDR3 reads CASSLGGFDPTDTQYF. DNA for the CDR3: TGTGCCAGCAGCTTAGGGGGGTTCGACCCGACAGATACGCAGTATTTT.

This clonotype was seen at least ten times. The genes are TRBV7-2 and TRBJ2-4, with D unclear. The CDR3 runs to 15 residues. V lost 0 bases, J lost 7 bases, and 13 bases lay in between. Germline V lookup: CDR1 SGHTA, CDR2 FQGNSA. The CDR3 here is CASSLAAYQGNIQYF. The CDR3 DNA reads as TGTGCCAGCAGCTTAGCGGCCTACCAAGGCAACATTCAGTACTTC.

This clonotype appeared a few times. This rearrangement joins TRBV10-2 to TRBJ2-7, with unresolved D. The CDR3 loop spans 11 amino acids. Germline V gene sequence: CDR1 WSHSY, CDR2 SAAADI. Trimming stripped 3 bases from V and 6 bases from J, with 6 bases between. CDR3 protein: CASSDYPEQYF. The CDR3 DNA is TGCGCCAGCAGTGATTATCCCGAGCAGTACTTC.

This clonotype was observed many times. The chain recombines TRBV12-3 or TRBV12-4 with TRBJ2-3; D not resolved. Trimming pared 6 bases from V and 4 bases from J, leaving 14 bases between. This CDR3 comprises 14 residues. CDR3 in amino acids: CASSQTARADTQYF. The CDR3 region has the DNA TGTGCCAGCAGCCAAACTGCTAGGGCAGATACGCAGTATTTT.

The chain joins TRBV29-1 to TRBJ2-5; 9 bases are a match to TRBD1. Germline loops: CDR1 SQVTM, CDR2 ANQGSEA. V gave up 6 bases and J gave up 0 bases; unmatched junction bases: 8. CDR3 size: 15 residues. CDR3 in amino acids: CSVRPGQGHQETQYF. CDR3 bases: TGCAGCGTCCGACCGGGACAGGGACACCAAGAGACCCAGTACTTC. Using reference TRBV29-1 and TRBJ2-5 for the parts outside the CDR3, the full variable domain is SAVISQKPSRDICQRGTSLTIQCQVDSQVTMMFWYRQQPGQSLTLIATANQGSEATYESGFVIDKFPISRPNLTFSTLTVSNMSPEDSSIYLCSVRPGQGHQETQYFGPGTRLLVL.